The TCR beta chain under discussion was sequenced for a study of blood T cell repertoires in COVID-19. Study information: Samples came from the United States, Italy and Spain, spanning acute and convalescent COVID-19. T cells, B-cell-depleted T cells, or PBMCs supplied cDNA or gDNA.

Methods used by the authors: Nucleated cell counts were estimated from reference gene primer amplification. The repertoire was sequenced with immunoSEQ multiplex PCR; TCRdb's copy has only in-frame clones and lacks some. V, J and clone size are those of that table, while D and trimming were read from the DNA. The sample records about 190,000 clones, 80% to 90% being singletons. This clone was seen a handful of times. Per the germline V gene, CDR1 is SGHTA and CDR2 is FQGNSA. V lost 1 base and J 5 bases, leaving 12 bases between the germline ends. This CDR3 spans 15 amino acids. V is TRBV7-2 and J is TRBJ1-5, with D possibly being TRBD1 (6 bases). This TCR was sampled from a man under 40 with active or convalescent COVID-19. The sample consisted of peripheral blood. CDR3 sequence: CASSLGRQDHQPQHF. In DNA, the CDR3 is TGTGCCAGCAGCTTAGGTCGACAGGACCATCAGCCCCAGCATTTT.